This is a list of T cell receptor beta chains from one sample in a study of CD8+ T cells in alopecia areata. Only in-frame clones appear in the TCRdb table, and some are missing; sequencing was by immunoSEQ multiplex PCR. The sample carries roughly 100,000 clones, around 60% recorded once. Sequenced sample: CD4+ T cells sorted from blood. These receptors originate from a human donor in good health. Both conserved end residues are part of each CDR3. A D gene is named only where the DNA matches it firmly. The listing skips clone size in some rows; elsewhere it reads once, few, many or a size class.

cdr3_nt: TGTGCCAGCAGCCCCCGACTAGCTCAAGAGACCCAGTACTTC; cdr3_aa: CASSPRLAQETQYF; v_call: TRBV11-2; clone_size: few; d_call: TRBD2; j_call: TRBJ2-5
cdr3_nt: TGTGCCAGCAGCTTGCCCGGGACTAGCGGTTATGAGCAGTTCTTC; cdr3_aa: CASSLPGTSGYEQFF; v_call: TRBV5-4; clone_size: -; d_call: TRBD2; j_call: TRBJ2-1
cdr3_nt: TGCGCCAGCAGCCAAGAAATGGTCGGGGGGAGCGGCTACACCTTC; cdr3_aa: CASSQEMVGGSGYTF; v_call: TRBV4-1; clone_size: -; d_call: -; j_call: TRBJ1-2
cdr3_nt: TGTGCCAGGGGGACTAGCGGGTACAATGAGCAGTTCTTC; cdr3_aa: CARGTSGYNEQFF; v_call: TRBV30; clone_size: -; d_call: TRBD2; j_call: TRBJ2-1
cdr3_nt: TGCGCCAGCAGCCTAAACAGGGAAGATACGCAGTATTTT; cdr3_aa: CASSLNREDTQYF; v_call: TRBV5-1; clone_size: -; d_call: -; j_call: TRBJ2-3
cdr3_nt: TGTGCCAGCAGTGATAATGGACAGATCACAGATACGCAGTATTTT; cdr3_aa: CASSDNGQITDTQYF; v_call: TRBV2; clone_size: few; d_call: -; j_call: TRBJ2-3
cdr3_nt: TGTGCCAGCTCGTCAGGTCTTGGGGGGGGGCCCCAAGAGACCCAGTACTTC; cdr3_aa: CASSSGLGGGPQETQYF; v_call: TRBV7-6; clone_size: many; d_call: -; j_call: TRBJ2-5
cdr3_nt: TGTGCCATCAGACGGGGGGGTGAAGAGACCCAGTACTTC; cdr3_aa: CAIRRGGEETQYF; v_call: TRBV10-3; clone_size: -; d_call: TRBD2; j_call: TRBJ2-5
cdr3_nt: TGCGCCAGCAGCCAGGGGGCAGGTGGCAATTCACCCCTCCACTTT; cdr3_aa: CASSQGAGGNSPLHF; v_call: TRBV5-1; clone_size: few; d_call: TRBD1; j_call: TRBJ1-6
cdr3_nt: TGCGCCAGCAGTCAATCGGACGACAGGGGCCCCTACGAGCAGTACTTC; cdr3_aa: CASSQSDDRGPYEQYF; v_call: TRBV23-1; clone_size: -; d_call: TRBD1; j_call: TRBJ2-7
cdr3_nt: TGCAGCGCCCGGGGGTCAGGGGGCAGCGAGGGCTACACCTTC; cdr3_aa: CSARGSGGSEGYTF; v_call: TRBV29-1; clone_size: -; d_call: TRBD1; j_call: TRBJ1-2
cdr3_nt: TGCAGCGTCAGGGACAGCCGTAATTCACCCCTCCACTTT; cdr3_aa: CSVRDSRNSPLHF; v_call: TRBV29-1; clone_size: once; d_call: TRBD1; j_call: TRBJ1-6
cdr3_nt: TGTGCCAGCAGTTTATATGGGGGTGGAAGCGATGGCTACACCTTC; cdr3_aa: CASSLYGGGSDGYTF; v_call: TRBV6-6; clone_size: -; d_call: -; j_call: TRBJ1-2
cdr3_nt: TGCGCCAGCAGCCCCCTGTCGGGGGGAGCAGATACGCAGTATTTT; cdr3_aa: CASSPLSGGADTQYF; v_call: TRBV5-1; clone_size: -; d_call: TRBD2; j_call: TRBJ2-3